These T cell receptor beta chains were read from a single sample in a study of identical twins. MiXCR, applied by TCRdb to the 5' RACE reads, yields one record per CDR3 protein. The table includes hundreds of thousands of distinct CDR3 sequences, approximately 6.8% detected once. These data were also reused for a study on yellow fever vaccine responses in identical twins.

What was sequenced was CD8+ T cells sorted from blood. The receptors derive from a young woman in good health. Each CDR3 is given with its conserved first and last residue. D genes are given only for firm matches. Some rows have no size entry. The others give once, few or many, or a class for an expanded clone.

TRBJ1-1,few,TRBV3-1,.,TGTGCCAGCAGCCAGGAAGGGTGGCAGACTGAAGCTTTCTTT,CASSQEGWQTEAFF
TRBJ2-7,many,TRBV20-1,.,TGCAGTGCTAGACCAGTCGATTCTTACGAGCAGTACTTC,CSARPVDSYEQYF
TRBJ2-3,many,TRBV4-2,.,TGTGCCAGCAGCCAACGGCAGTTCACAGATACGCAGTATTTT,CASSQRQFTDTQYF
TRBJ2-3,many,TRBV5-1,.,TGCGCCAGCAGCTTGTCTCCGGGACGAACGGCAGATACGCAGTATTTT,CASSLSPGRTADTQYF
TRBJ2-7,.,TRBV27,.,TGTGCCAGCAGGAAAACTAGTCTCGCATCCTACGAGCAGTACTTC,CASRKTSLASYEQYF
TRBJ2-3,.,TRBV3-1,TRBD2,TGTGCCAGCAGCCAACTAGCGGGAGTAGGCGTTACAGATACGCAGTATTTT,CASSQLAGVGVTDTQYF
TRBJ2-7,many,TRBV9,TRBD1,TGTGCCAGCAGCCCCTGGGACAGGGGTTACGAGCAGTACTTC,CASSPWDRGYEQYF
TRBJ1-1,many,TRBV20-1,TRBD1,TGCAGTGCTATCCGGGACAGGGGGCTTTCGATCGGTTCGAACACTGAAGCTTTCTTT,CSAIRDRGLSIGSNTEAFF
TRBJ1-1,many,TRBV29-1,.,TGCAGCGTTGGAGCCAGGGGGAACACTGAAGCTTTCTTT,CSVGARGNTEAFF
TRBJ2-1,few,TRBV6-5,TRBD2,TGTGCCAGCAGTTGGGTCCAGAGCGGGAGGGCTAGCAATGAGCAGTTCTTC,CASSWVQSGRASNEQFF
TRBJ1-2,many,TRBV12-5,.,TGTGCTAGTGTCCAGGACAGTGCCTACTATGGCTACACCTTC,CASVQDSAYYGYTF
TRBJ1-3,many,TRBV29-1,TRBD1,TGCAGCGCCCAGGGGGCTTATGGAAACACCATATATTTT,CSAQGAYGNTIYF
TRBJ1-5,many,TRBV12-3/TRBV12-4,.,TGTGCCAGCAGTTTTGAGGGGGGTCAGCCCCAGCATTTT,CASSFEGGQPQHF
TRBJ1-2,.,TRBV20-1,.,TGCAGTGCTAGAGATTTGGGATACTATGGCTACACCTTC,CSARDLGYYGYTF
TRBJ2-2,.,TRBV7-8,.,TGTGCCAGCTCCCCGGAGCACACCGGGGAGCTGTTTTTT,CASSPEHTGELFF